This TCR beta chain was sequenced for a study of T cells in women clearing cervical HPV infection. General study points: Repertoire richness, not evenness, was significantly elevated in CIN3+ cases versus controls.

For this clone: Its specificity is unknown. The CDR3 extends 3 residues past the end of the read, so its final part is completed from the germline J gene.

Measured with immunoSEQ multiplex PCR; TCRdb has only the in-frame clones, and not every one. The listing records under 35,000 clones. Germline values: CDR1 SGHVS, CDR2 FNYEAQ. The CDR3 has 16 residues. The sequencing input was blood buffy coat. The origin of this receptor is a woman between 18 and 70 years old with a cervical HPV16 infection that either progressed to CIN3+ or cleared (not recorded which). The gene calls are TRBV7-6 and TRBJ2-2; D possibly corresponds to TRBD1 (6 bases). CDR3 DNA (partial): TGTGCCAGCAGCTTATCGGGACAAGGTAGAAATGAAAAG. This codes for CASSLSGQGRNEK. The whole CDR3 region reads CASSLSGQGRNEKLFF. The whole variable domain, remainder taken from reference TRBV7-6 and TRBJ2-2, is GAGVSQSPRYKVTKRGQDVALRCDPISGHVSLYWYRQALGQGPEFLTYFNYEAQQDKSGLPNDRFSAERPEGSISTLTIQRTEQRDSAMYRCASSLSGQGRNEKLFFGEGSRLTVL.